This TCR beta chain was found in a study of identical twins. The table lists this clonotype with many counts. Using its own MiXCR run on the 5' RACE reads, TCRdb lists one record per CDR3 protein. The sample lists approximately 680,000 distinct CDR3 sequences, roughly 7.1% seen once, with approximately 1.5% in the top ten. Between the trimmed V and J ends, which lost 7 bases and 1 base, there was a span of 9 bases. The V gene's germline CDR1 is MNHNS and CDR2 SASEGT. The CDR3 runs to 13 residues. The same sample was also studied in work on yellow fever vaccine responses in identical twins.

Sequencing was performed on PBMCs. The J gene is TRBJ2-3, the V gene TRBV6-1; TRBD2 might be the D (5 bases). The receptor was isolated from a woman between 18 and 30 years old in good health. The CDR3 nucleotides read TGTGCCAGCAAAGGAGCGGGCACAGATACGCAGTATTTT. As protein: CASKGAGTDTQYF.